This T cell receptor beta chain comes out of a study of memory CD4+ T cells and cytomegalovirus serostatus. Single viable CD3+CD4+CD8-CD45RO+ cells were sorted as the memory CD4+ T cells. Total CD4+ T cells were enriched by CD4 positive selection. Trimming took off 5 bases at V and 2 bases at J, with 9 bases between the two ends. CDR3 size: 13 residues. Germline loops: CDR1 SGHNT, CDR2 YENEEA. Sequenced by immunoSEQ multiplex PCR; TCRdb stores in-frame clones only, minus some. The repertoire has about 46,000 clones, roughly 73% of them found once; the top ten carry around 0.61%. The chain employs TRBV11-3 and TRBJ2-5; D possibly uses TRBD1 or TRBD2 (6 bases each). Specimen: memory CD4+ T cells from blood. This sequence was found in an adult in good health and CMV-seronegative. The DNA of the CDR3 is TGTGCCAGCAGCAGGGGGGTACAAGAGACCCAGTACTTC. This codes for CASSRGVQETQYF.